The 23 T cell receptor beta chains below all came from one sample that was sequenced in a study of T cells in Graves' hyperthyroidism and ophthalmopathy. RNA transcripts were the template for amplifying TCR beta CDR3 regions. TCR CDR3 underwent first-round RT-PCR with the HTBI primer set. In TCRdb, the multiplex PCR reads were re-called with MiXCR into one record per CDR3 protein. The repertoire holds some 400,000 distinct CDR3 sequences, with roughly 14% as singletons. Sample: blood. The receptors derive from a man aged 25 to 40 with Graves' hyperthyroidism that later progressed to Graves' ophthalmopathy.

This clonotype turned up a few times. The chain combines TRBV11-2 with TRBJ2-2; the D call may be TRBD1 or TRBD2 (5 bases each). Looked up from germline, CDR1 is SGHAT and CDR2 is FQNNGV. CDR3 size: 15 residues. The V gene lost 7 bases and the J gene lost 2 bases, with 14 bases spanning the gap. CDR3 sequence reads: CASTSGRLNTGELFF. Written as DNA, the CDR3 is TGTGCCAGCACCTCGGGACGGCTAAACACCGGGGAGCTGTTTTTT.

The table lists this clonotype with many counts. The chain links TRBV7-9 to TRBJ2-3; D not certain. The CDR3 runs 16 residues. Per the germline V gene, CDR1 is SEHNR and CDR2 is FQNEAQ (reference sequence). V was shortened by 5 bases and J by 0 bases, with 15 bases between the two germline ends. In DNA form, the CDR3 reads TGTGCCAGCAGCACAAAGGCCCCCTTTAGCACAGATACGCAGTATTTT. Translated, it gives CASSTKAPFSTDTQYF. The full variable domain, with the rest looked up from reference TRBV7-9 and TRBJ2-3, is DTGVSQNPRHKITKRGQNVTFRCDPISEHNRLYWYRQTLGQGPEFLTYFQNEAQLEKSRLLSDRFSAERPKGSFSTLEIQRTEQGDSAMYLCASSTKAPFSTDTQYFGPGTRLTVL.

This chain uses TRBV7-2 with TRBJ1-5; TRBD1 is a possible D gene (6 bases). This CDR3 has 14 amino acids. Germline V gene sequence: CDR1 SGHTA, CDR2 FQGNSA. V lost 5 bases, J lost 4 bases, and 12 bases lay in between. The CDR3 sequence: CASSPTGFNQPQHF. The CDR3 DNA sequence: TGTGCCAGCAGCCCTACAGGGTTTAATCAGCCCCAGCATTTT. The full variable domain, with the rest looked up from reference TRBV7-2 and TRBJ1-5, is GAGVSQSPSNKVTEKGKDVELRCDPISGHTALYWYRQSLGQGLEFLIYFQGNSAPDKSGLPSDRFSAERTGGSVSTLTIQRTQQEDSAVYLCASSPTGFNQPQHFGDGTRLSIL.

This clonotype has a count of ten or more. This chain joins TRBV28 and TRBJ2-2; TRBD1 might be the D (6 bases). Germline values: CDR1 MDHEN, CDR2 SYDVKM. V was cut by 5 bases and J by 4 bases, with 14 bases left in between. The CDR3 consists of 15 residues. The CDR3 loop is CASSPQTGPTGELFF. The DNA of the CDR3 is TGTGCCAGCAGTCCCCAGACAGGACCCACCGGGGAGCTGTTTTTT. Using reference TRBV28 and TRBJ2-2 for the parts outside the CDR3, the full variable domain is DVKVTQSSRYLVKRTGEKVFLECVQDMDHENMFWYRQDPGLGLRLIYFSYDVKMKEKGDIPEGYSVSREKKERFSLILESASTNQTSMYLCASSPQTGPTGELFFGEGSRLTVL.

About this clonotype itself: An end of the junction differs from the germline gene, which may be a read error. The gene calls are TRBV13 and TRBJ1-2; D is undetermined. Germline V gives CDR1 PRHDT, CDR2 FYEKMQ (reference sequence). The CDR3 covers 14 residues. For the CDR3, the DNA is TGTGCCAGCAGCTTACGGGGAGCTAAGTATGGCTACACCTTC. Amino acids: CASSLRGAKYGYTF. The full variable domain, with the rest looked up from reference TRBV13 and TRBJ1-2, is AAGVIQSPRHLIKEKRETATLKCYPIPRHDTVYWYQQGPGQDPQFLISFYEKMQSDKGSIPDRFSAQQFSDYHSELNMSSLELGDSALYFCASSLRGAKYGYTFGSGTRLTVV.

This clonotype was counted many times. The chain couples TRBV2 to TRBJ2-7, with 14 bases fitting TRBD2. The CDR3 consists of 15 residues. Per germline, CDR1 SNHLY and CDR2 FYNNEI. V lost 4 bases and J lost 2; bases outside the gene matches: 1. The CDR3 sequence: CASSAGLAGAYEQYF. CDR3 in DNA: TGTGCCAGCAGTGCGGGACTAGCGGGGGCCTACGAGCAGTACTTC. Full variable domain (missing parts from reference TRBV2 and TRBJ2-7): EPEVTQTPSHQVTQMGQEVILRCVPISNHLYFYWYRQILGQKVEFLVSFYNNEISEKSEIFDDQFSVERPDGSNFTLKIRSTKLEDSAMYFCASSAGLAGAYEQYFGPGTRLTVT.

This sequence joins TRBV25-1 and TRBJ1-5; D unclear. Germline CDR1 and CDR2: MGHDK and SYGVNS. This CDR3 is 11 amino acids long. V was pared by 9 bases and J by 4 bases, with 7 bases between. CDR3 sequence reads: CARDGNQPQHF. In DNA, the CDR3 is TGTGCCAGGGACGGGAATCAGCCCCAGCATTTT.

Ten or more counts support this clonotype. The chain links TRBV11-1 to TRBJ1-2; weak D call: TRBD1 (5 bases). The CDR3 covers 15 residues. The germline V gene encodes CDR1 SGHAT and CDR2 FQDESV (reference sequence). V lost 5 bases, J lost 0 bases, and 13 bases lay in between. CDR3 in DNA: TGTGCCAGCAGCGGAACAGGTCCCGCTAACTATGGCTACACCTTC. Its translation is CASSGTGPANYGYTF. The full variable domain, completed using reference TRBV11-1 and TRBJ1-2, is EAEVAQSPRYKITEKSQAVAFWCDPISGHATLYWYRQILGQGPELLVQFQDESVVDDSQLPKDRFSAERLKGVDSTLKIQPAELGDSAMYLCASSGTGPANYGYTFGSGTRLTVV.

This clonotype was seen only a few times. V gene TRBV5-6 combines with J gene TRBJ1-5; a weak D match, TRBD1 (5 bases). Germline CDR1 and CDR2: SGHDT and YYEEEE. CDR3 length: 15 amino acids. V was pared by 2 bases and J by 3 bases, with 12 bases between. Here the CDR3 reads CASSFGWGNNQPQHF. In DNA form, the CDR3 reads TGTGCCAGCAGCTTTGGGTGGGGGAACAATCAGCCCCAGCATTTT.

There are many counts of this clonotype. This chain joins TRBV10-3 and TRBJ1-1; no clear D gene. Per germline, CDR1 ENHRY and CDR2 SYGVKD. V dropped 6 bases and J dropped 0 bases, with 5 bases sitting between them. The CDR3 sequence is 12 residues long. In DNA, the CDR3 is TGTGCCATCAGACAGCTGAACACTGAAGCTTTCTTT. It encodes CAIRQLNTEAFF.

This clonotype was counted only a few times. The chain couples TRBV14 to TRBJ2-7; D gene ambiguous. The CDR3 sequence is 14 residues long. V was shortened by 0 bases and J by 2 bases, with 8 bases between the two germline ends. CDR1 and CDR2 (germline): SGHDN, FVKESK. The CDR3 loop is CASSQDAMAYEQYF. DNA of the CDR3: TGTGCCAGCAGCCAAGATGCGATGGCCTACGAGCAGTACTTC. The full variable domain, in which reference TRBV14 and TRBJ2-7 provide the parts outside the CDR3, is EAGVTQFPSHSVIEKGQTVTLRCDPISGHDNLYWYRRVMGKEIKFLLHFVKESKQDESGMPNNRFLAERTGGTYSTLKVQPAELEDSGVYFCASSQDAMAYEQYFGPGTRLTVT.

This clonotype was seen repeatedly, ten times or more. This rearrangement joins TRBV6-6 to TRBJ1-5, with D possibly matching TRBD1 (5 bases). V was cut by 2 bases and J by 4 bases, with 6 bases left in between. The CDR3 loop spans 13 amino acids. Germline CDR1 reads MNHNY; CDR2 reads SVGAGI (reference sequence). DNA of the CDR3: TGTGCCAGCAGTTACGGGGGGAATCAGCCCCAGCATTTT. Protein: CASSYGGNQPQHF.

As regards this clonotype: Being one base from a much bigger clone, this may be a read error. This chain connects TRBV2 to TRBJ1-1; D uncertain. Germline CDR1 reads SNHLY; CDR2 reads FYNNEI. This CDR3 is 15 amino acids long. The CDR3 here is CASRRNGDRNTQAFF. For the CDR3, the DNA is TGTGCCAGCAGGAGAAACGGGGATAGGAACACTCAAGCTTTCTTT. The full variable domain, completed using reference TRBV2 and TRBJ1-1, is EPEVTQTPSHQVTQMGQEVILRCVPISNHLYFYWYRQILGQKVEFLVSFYNNEISEKSEIFDDQFSVERPDGSNFTLKIRSTKLEDSAMYFCASRRNGDRNTQAFFGQGTRLTVV.

This clonotype came up many times. CDR3 DNA: TGTGCCAGCAGCCTGGACAGGCCACTCTCCTACGAGCAGTACTTC. Translated, it gives CASSLDRPLSYEQYF. This sequence joins TRBV11-2 and TRBJ2-7; 7 nucleotides agree with TRBD1. There are 15 residues in the CDR3. CDR1 and CDR2 from the germline V gene are SGHAT and FQNNGV. The V and J ends lost 5 bases and 0 bases, in that order; junction bases with no gene match: 7.

This clonotype has at least ten counts. The gene calls are TRBV3-1 and TRBJ1-1; no definite D call. This CDR3 spans 16 amino acids. Looked up from germline, CDR1 is LGHDT and CDR2 is YNNKEL (reference sequence). The V gene lost 4 bases and the J gene lost 5 bases, with 20 bases spanning the gap. The CDR3 DNA is TGTGCCAGCAGCCCCCGGGCTCAGAGGAGAGAGACTGAAGCTTTCTTT. Translation: CASSPRAQRRETEAFF.

This clonotype was found many times. J is TRBJ2-3 and V is TRBV28; no reliable D call. V shed 4 bases and J shed 2 bases, with 4 bases lying between them. Germline V CDR1 and CDR2: MDHEN, SYDVKM. The CDR3 length is 12 residues. For the CDR3, the DNA is TGTGCCAGCAGTTCTTACACAGATACGCAGTATTTT. Amino acids: CASSSYTDTQYF.

This clonotype occurred a few times. This rearrangement joins TRBV9 to TRBJ1-2; 11 bases agree with TRBD1. The CDR3 spans 17 residues. The V segment lost 0 bases and the J segment 5 bases; nucleotides outside the gene matches: 9. Per the germline V gene, CDR1 is SGDLS and CDR2 is YYNGEE. CDR3 sequence reads: CASSVGGQGAFAYGYTF. In DNA form, the CDR3 reads TGTGCCAGCAGCGTAGGTGGACAGGGGGCATTCGCGTATGGCTACACCTTC.

This clonotype was seen ten or more times. The CDR3 DNA is TGTGCCAGCAGTCCCTCCCGAGCCACTGAAGCTTTCTTT. It specifies CASSPSRATEAFF. The gene calls are TRBV12-3 or TRBV12-4 and TRBJ1-1, with no clear D. V was pared by 5 bases and J by 4 bases, with 11 bases between. This CDR3 spans 13 amino acids.

This clonotype was recorded a few times. The rearrangement joins TRBV29-1 to TRBJ2-1; D is uncertain. The CDR3 loop spans 11 amino acids. The germline V gene has CDR1 SQVTM and CDR2 ANQGSEA. Trimming cost V 5 bases and J 3 bases, with 5 bases left between them. DNA for the CDR3: TGCAGCGTTAGCGACTACAATGAGCAGTTCTTC. It codes for CSVSDYNEQFF.

This clonotype was detected many times. The chain links TRBV19 to TRBJ1-1; 11 positions match TRBD1. The CDR3 is 17 residues long. Germline trimming cut 4 bases from V and 3 bases from J; bases unmatched to any gene: 10. CDR1 and CDR2 from the germline V gene are LNHDA and SQIVND (reference sequence). Written as DNA, the CDR3 is TGTGCCAGTAGTAAGGGACAGGGGGGCGGATTGGACACTGAAGCTTTCTTT. This sequence encodes CASSKGQGGGLDTEAFF.

Ten or more counts support this clonotype. The chain combines TRBV15 with TRBJ2-1; possibly TRBD1 or TRBD2 for D (5 bases each). The germline gives CDR1 LNHNV, CDR2 YYDKDF (reference sequence). This CDR3 is built from 16 residues. The V end lost 0 bases, the J end lost 7 bases, and 16 bases lay between the germline ends. CDR3 nucleotide sequence: TGTGCCACCAGCAGAGATTATTCGGGGACGGTAAATGAGCAGTTCTTC. This sequence encodes CATSRDYSGTVNEQFF. The whole variable domain, remainder taken from reference TRBV15 and TRBJ2-1, is DAMVIQNPRYQVTQFGKPVTLSCSQTLNHNVMYWYQQKSSQAPKLLFHYYDKDFNNEADTPDNFQSRRPNTSFCFLDIRSPGLGDTAMYLCATSRDYSGTVNEQFFGPGTRLTVL.

The V gene is TRBV5-4, the J gene TRBJ2-3; 9 bases match TRBD2. This CDR3 has 17 amino acids. Trimming removed 2 bases from V and 1 base from J; junction bases left unmatched: 8. Germline lookup yields CDR1 SGHNT and CDR2 YYREEE (reference sequence). The CDR3 coding sequence is TGTGCCAGCAGCTTTAAGCGGGGGGCGAGGGGCACAGATACGCAGTATTTT. Translated, it gives CASSFKRGARGTDTQYF.

This clonotype was counted many times. V is TRBV7-8 and J is TRBJ1-3, with a tentative D call TRBD1 (6 bases). CDR3 size: 13 residues. The germline V gene has CDR1 SGHVS and CDR2 FQNEAQ. Trimming removed 5 bases from V and 4 bases from J, with 9 bases in between. CDR3 region: CASSPGQGNTIYF. CDR3 sequence (DNA): TGTGCCAGCAGCCCCGGACAGGGAAACACCATATATTTT.